Listed here are 2 T cell receptor beta chains from one sample, sequenced in a study of T-cell memory formation after mild COVID-19. TCRdb reprocessed the 5' RACE reads via MiXCR and lists one record per CDR3 protein. The sample records fewer than 650,000 distinct CDR3 sequences, 17% being singletons. The sequencing sample was made of PBMCs or a T cell subset sorted from them (not recorded which). All receptors derive from an adult woman who had mild COVID-19 (a few samples of this study predate the infection). Cell type and time point are not known.

This clonotype appeared a few times. The V gene is TRBV11-2, the J gene TRBJ2-3, with 7 bases fitting TRBD2. CDR3 length equals 14 residues. The V and J ends lost 5 bases and 3 bases, in that order; junction bases with no gene match: 5. Per germline, CDR1 SGHAT and CDR2 FQNNGV. Here the CDR3 DNA reads TGTGCCAGCAGCCCGTGGACTAGGACAGATACGCAGTATTTT. Protein sequence: CASSPWTRTDTQYF.

The genes are TRBV12-3 or TRBV12-4 and TRBJ2-1, with D perhaps TRBD2 (5 bases). The CDR3 sequence is 18 residues long. Trimming removed 5 bases at V and 3 bases at J, with 23 bases between. CDR3 in DNA: TGTGCCAGCAGTCCCCCCCTGGGCGGAGGATACCGCTACAATGAGCAGTTCTTC. This sequence encodes CASSPPLGGGYRYNEQFF.